The following is a T cell receptor (beta chain) sequence with its context. This sample was included in a study of T cell responses to AZD1222 COVID-19 vaccine. The ends were cut back, 2 bases at V and 5 bases at J, with 13 bases in the middle. Germline V CDR1 and CDR2: SGHRS, YFSETQ. There are 15 residues in the CDR3. Produced via immunoSEQ multiplex PCR; TCRdb's table is partial and in-frame only. The sample comprises about 180,000 clones, more than 80% of which are singletons, and about 6.9% rests with the top ten. This sequence joins TRBV5-1 and TRBJ1-4; the D gene is possibly TRBD1 (6 bases). The input for sequencing was peripheral blood, taken on day 0 of AZD1222 vaccination. The sequence derives from an adult in good health. In DNA form, the CDR3 reads TGCGCCAGCAGCTTCGCAGGGGCCGGAAATGAAAAACTGTTTTTT. It yields the protein CASSFAGAGNEKLFF.